This TCR beta chain was retrieved from a study of cytomegalovirus exposure and HLA in healthy donors. Overall study: Earlier results showed 120 million or so unique TCR beta sequences derived from roughly 190 million T cells. Most genotyped donors, over 70% of 300 to 400, had Caucasian-associated genetic ancestry. Findings and limits, study-wide: No immune exposure information besides CMV serostatus was available. Because they were indistinguishable, some V segments, including TRBV6-2 and TRBV6-3, were excluded.

About this clone itself: The antigen is undetermined.

Unmatched junction bases numbered 13, after V lost 6 bases and J lost 12 bases. The CDR3 extends over 15 amino acids. CDR1 and CDR2 from the germline V gene are MDHEN and SYDVKM. PCR was performed using 60 Vbeta and 13 Jbeta primers. TCRdb's table, derived via immunoSEQ multiplex PCR, lists solely in-frame clones and lacks some. This table has 76,000 or so clones, approximately 80% appearing once. Specimen: PBMCs. The receptor comes from a woman aged 40 to 50 in good health and CMV-seropositive. This sequence joins TRBV28 and TRBJ2-5, with 13 positions matching TRBD2. The CDR3: CASSLLAGGPPREYF. CDR3 in DNA: TGTGCCAGCAGCTTACTAGCGGGGGGGCCGCCGCGGGAGTACTTC. Together with reference TRBV28 and TRBJ2-5, the CDR3 gives the full variable domain: DVKVTQSSRYLVKRTGEKVFLECVQDMDHENMFWYRQDPGLGLRLIYFSYDVKMKEKGDIPEGYSVSREKKERFSLILESASTNQTSMYLCASSLLAGGPPREYFGPGTRLLVL.